This TCR beta chain was identified during a study of T cell repertoires in cytomegalovirus infection. The overall study: It can be stated that public TCR beta signatures indicated CMV infection as well as a matching HLA type. Overall study results and limits: The cumulative frequency of public TCR beta families identified carriers of CMV plus the relevant HLA. The response measured ex vivo was dominated by TCR beta clonotypes (HLA-C-restricted and CMV-specific).

This clonotype was found many times. The antigen is undetermined. MiXCR, applied by TCRdb to the reads, yields one record per CDR3 protein. Of roughly 630,000 distinct CDR3 sequences listed, 20% to 25% were seen once; the top ten hold less than 9.5%. Germline lookup yields CDR1 SGHVS and CDR2 FNYEAQ. The CDR3 spans 15 residues. V lost 5 bases to trimming and J lost 6 bases, with 17 bases between them. J is TRBJ2-1 and V is TRBV7-6, with a weak D call TRBD2 (6 bases). This TCR came from a human donor in good health (CMV status not recorded). Some clones in this sample may be carry-over from other donors' samples. The material sequenced was CD8+ T cells from PBMCs. In nucleotides, the CDR3 is TGTGCCAGCAGCCAAATAGCGGCAACAGTCAATGAGCAGTTCTTC. As protein: CASSQIAATVNEQFF.